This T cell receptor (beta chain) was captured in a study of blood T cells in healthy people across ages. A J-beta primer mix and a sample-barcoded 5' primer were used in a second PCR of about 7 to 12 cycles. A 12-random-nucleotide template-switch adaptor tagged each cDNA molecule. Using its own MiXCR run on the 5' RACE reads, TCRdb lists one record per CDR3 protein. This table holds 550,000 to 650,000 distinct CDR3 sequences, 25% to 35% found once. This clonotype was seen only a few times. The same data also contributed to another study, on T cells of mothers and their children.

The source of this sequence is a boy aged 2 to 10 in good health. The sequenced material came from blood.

For the CDR3, the DNA is TGTGCCAGCAGCCCCCTGGACGAGAAAGACGAGCAGTACTTC. Translating gives CASSPLDEKDEQYF. This chain links TRBV27 with TRBJ2-7; D gene unclear. The CDR3 loop spans 14 amino acids. CDR1 and CDR2 from the germline V gene are MNHEY and SMNVEV (reference sequence). The V end was cut by 6 bases, the J end by 5 bases, with 17 bases between.